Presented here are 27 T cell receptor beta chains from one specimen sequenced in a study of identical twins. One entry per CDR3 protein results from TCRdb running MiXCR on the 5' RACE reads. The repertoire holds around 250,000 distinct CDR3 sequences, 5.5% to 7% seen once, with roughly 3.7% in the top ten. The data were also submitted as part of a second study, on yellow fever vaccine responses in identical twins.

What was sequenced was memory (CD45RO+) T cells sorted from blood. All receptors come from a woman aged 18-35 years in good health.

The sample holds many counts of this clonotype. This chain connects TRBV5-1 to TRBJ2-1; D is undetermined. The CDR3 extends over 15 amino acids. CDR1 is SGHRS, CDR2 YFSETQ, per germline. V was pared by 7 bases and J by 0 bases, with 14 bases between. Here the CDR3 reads CASGSTTSSYNEQFF. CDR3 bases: TGCGCCAGCGGCTCTACTACGAGCTCCTACAATGAGCAGTTCTTC.

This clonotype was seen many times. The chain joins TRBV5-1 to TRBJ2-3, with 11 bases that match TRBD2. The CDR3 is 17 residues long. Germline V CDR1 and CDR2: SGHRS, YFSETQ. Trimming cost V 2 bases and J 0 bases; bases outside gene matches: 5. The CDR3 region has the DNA TGCGCCAGCAGCTTCGGGACTAGCGGACATAGCACAGATACGCAGTATTTT. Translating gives CASSFGTSGHSTDTQYF.

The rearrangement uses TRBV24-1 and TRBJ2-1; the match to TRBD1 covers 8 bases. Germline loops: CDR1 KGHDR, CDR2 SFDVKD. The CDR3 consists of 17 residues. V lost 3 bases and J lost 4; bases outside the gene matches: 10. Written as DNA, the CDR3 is TGTGCCACCAGTGATACCCAGGGGGCTAACAGTTACAATGAGCAGTTCTTC. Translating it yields CATSDTQGANSYNEQFF.

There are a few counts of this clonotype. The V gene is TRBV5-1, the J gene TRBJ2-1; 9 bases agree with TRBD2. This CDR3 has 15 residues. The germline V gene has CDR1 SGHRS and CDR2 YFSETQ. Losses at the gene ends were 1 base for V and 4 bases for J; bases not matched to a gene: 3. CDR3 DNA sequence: TGCGCCAGCAGCTTGAGGGCGGGAGGGTACAATGAGCAGTTCTTC. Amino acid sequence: CASSLRAGGYNEQFF.

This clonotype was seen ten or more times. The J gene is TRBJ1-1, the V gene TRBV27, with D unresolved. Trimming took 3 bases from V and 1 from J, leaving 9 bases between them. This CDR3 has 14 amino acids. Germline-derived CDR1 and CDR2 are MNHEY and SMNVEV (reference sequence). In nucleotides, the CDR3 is TGTGCCAGCAGTTTTAACGGGAAGAACACTGAAGCTTTCTTT. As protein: CASSFNGKNTEAFF.

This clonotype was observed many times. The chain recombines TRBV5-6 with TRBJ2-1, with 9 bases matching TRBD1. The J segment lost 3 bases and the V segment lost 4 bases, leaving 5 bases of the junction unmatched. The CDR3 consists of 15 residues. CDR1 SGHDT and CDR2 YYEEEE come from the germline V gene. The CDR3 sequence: CASSAGTGYYNEQFF. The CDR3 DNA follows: TGTGCCAGCAGCGCTGGGACAGGGTACTACAATGAGCAGTTCTTC.

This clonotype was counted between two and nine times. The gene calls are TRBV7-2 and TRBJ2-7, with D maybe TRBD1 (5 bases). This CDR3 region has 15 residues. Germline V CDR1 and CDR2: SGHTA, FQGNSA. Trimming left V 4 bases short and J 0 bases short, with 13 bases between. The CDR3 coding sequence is TGTGCCAGCAGCTACGACAGCCAGAGCTCCTACGAGCAGTACTTC. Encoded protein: CASSYDSQSSYEQYF.

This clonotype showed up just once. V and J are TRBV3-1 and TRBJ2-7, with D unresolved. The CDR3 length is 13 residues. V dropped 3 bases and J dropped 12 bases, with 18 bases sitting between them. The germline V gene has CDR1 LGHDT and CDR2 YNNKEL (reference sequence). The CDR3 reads CASSHRRDFHRYV. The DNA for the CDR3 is TGTGCCAGCAGCCACAGAAGAGATTTCCACCGGTACGTC.

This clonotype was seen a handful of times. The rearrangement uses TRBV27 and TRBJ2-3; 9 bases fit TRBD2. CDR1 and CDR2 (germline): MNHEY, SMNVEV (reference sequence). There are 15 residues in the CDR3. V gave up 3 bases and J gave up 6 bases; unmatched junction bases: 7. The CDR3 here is CASSLSGRYFDTQYF. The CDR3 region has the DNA TGTGCCAGCAGTTTGAGCGGGAGGTATTTCGATACGCAGTATTTT.

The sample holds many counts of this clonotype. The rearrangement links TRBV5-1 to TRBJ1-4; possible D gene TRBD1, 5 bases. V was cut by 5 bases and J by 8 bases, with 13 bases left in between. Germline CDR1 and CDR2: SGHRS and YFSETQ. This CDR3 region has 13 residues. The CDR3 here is CASSRQPYEKLFF. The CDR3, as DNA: TGCGCCAGCAGTCGACAGCCTTACGAAAAACTGTTTTTT. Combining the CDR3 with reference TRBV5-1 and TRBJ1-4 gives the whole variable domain KAGVTQTPRYLIKTRGQQVTLSCSPISGHRSVSWYQQTPGQGLQFLFEYFSETQRNKGNFPGRFSGRQFSNSRSEMNVSTLELGDSALYLCASSRQPYEKLFFGSGTQLSVL.

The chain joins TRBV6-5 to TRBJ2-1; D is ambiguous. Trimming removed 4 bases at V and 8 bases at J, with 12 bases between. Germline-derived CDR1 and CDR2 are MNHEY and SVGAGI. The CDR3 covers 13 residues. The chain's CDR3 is CASSFGVLDEQFF. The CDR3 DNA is TGTGCCAGCAGTTTTGGGGTACTCGATGAGCAGTTCTTC.

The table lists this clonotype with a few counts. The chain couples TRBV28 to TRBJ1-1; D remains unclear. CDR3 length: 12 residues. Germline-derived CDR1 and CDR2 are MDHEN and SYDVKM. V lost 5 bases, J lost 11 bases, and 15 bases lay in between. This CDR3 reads CASSPPHRPAFF. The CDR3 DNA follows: TGTGCCAGCAGTCCCCCCCACCGTCCCGCTTTCTTT.

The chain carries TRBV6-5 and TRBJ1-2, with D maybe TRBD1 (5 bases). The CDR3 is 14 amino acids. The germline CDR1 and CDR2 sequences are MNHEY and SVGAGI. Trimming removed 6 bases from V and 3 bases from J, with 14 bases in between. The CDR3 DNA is TGTGCCAGCAGAAAAGGTGGGACGCACTATGGCTACACCTTC. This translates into CASRKGGTHYGYTF.

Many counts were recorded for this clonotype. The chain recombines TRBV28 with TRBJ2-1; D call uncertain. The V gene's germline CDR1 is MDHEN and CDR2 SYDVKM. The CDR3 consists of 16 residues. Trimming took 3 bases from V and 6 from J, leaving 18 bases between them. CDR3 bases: TGTGCCAGCAGTTTTTCGGACCAGGTGATCGGCAATGAGCAGTTCTTC. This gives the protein CASSFSDQVIGNEQFF.

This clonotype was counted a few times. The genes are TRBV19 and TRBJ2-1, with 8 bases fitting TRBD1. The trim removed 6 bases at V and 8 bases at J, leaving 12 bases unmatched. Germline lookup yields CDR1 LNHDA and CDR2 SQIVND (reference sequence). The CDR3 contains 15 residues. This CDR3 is CASSDRGFPTDEQFF. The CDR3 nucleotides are TGTGCCAGTAGCGACAGGGGCTTCCCTACGGATGAGCAGTTCTTC. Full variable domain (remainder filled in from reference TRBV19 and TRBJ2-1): DGGITQSPKYLFRKEGQNVTLSCEQNLNHDAMYWYRQDPGQGLRLIYYSQIVNDFQKGDIAEGYSVSREKKESFPLTVTSAQKNPTAFYLCASSDRGFPTDEQFFGPGTRLTVL.

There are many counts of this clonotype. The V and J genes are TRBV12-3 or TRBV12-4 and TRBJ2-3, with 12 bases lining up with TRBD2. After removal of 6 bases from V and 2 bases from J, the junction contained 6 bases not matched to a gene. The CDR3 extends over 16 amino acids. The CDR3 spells CASSTGLAGHTDTQYF. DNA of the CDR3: TGTGCCAGCAGCACCGGACTAGCGGGACACACAGATACGCAGTATTTT.

CDR3 residues: CASSSRVKTPDTPYNEQFF. The CDR3 DNA reads TGTGCCAGCAGCTCCCGCGTGAAAACTCCGGACACCCCCTACAATGAGCAGTTCTTC. The V call is TRBV11-2, the J call TRBJ2-1; maybe TRBD1 (5 bases). The V end lost 4 bases, the J end lost 2 bases, and 24 bases lay between the germline ends. CDR3 length equals 19 residues. CDR1 and CDR2 from the germline V gene are SGHAT and FQNNGV.

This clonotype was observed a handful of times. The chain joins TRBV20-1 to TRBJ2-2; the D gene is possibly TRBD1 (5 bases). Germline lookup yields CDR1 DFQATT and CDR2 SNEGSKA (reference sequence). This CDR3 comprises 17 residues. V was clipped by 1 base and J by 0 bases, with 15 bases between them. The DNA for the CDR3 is TGCAGTGCTAGAGCGACGACAGTTTTGGCGAACACCGGGGAGCTGTTTTTT. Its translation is CSARATTVLANTGELFF.

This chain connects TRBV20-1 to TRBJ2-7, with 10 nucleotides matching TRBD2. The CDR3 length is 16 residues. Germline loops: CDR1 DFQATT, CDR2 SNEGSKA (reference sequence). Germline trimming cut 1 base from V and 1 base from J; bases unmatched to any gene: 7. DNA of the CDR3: TGCAGTGCTAGAGGCTCGACTAGCGGGCCTTCCTACGAGCAGTACTTC. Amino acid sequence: CSARGSTSGPSYEQYF.

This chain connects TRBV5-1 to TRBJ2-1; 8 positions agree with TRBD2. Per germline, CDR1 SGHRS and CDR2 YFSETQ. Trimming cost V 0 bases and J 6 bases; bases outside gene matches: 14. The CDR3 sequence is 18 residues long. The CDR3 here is CASSLDASQRGLLNEQFF. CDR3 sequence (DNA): TGCGCCAGCAGCTTGGATGCCTCACAGCGGGGGCTCCTCAATGAGCAGTTCTTC.

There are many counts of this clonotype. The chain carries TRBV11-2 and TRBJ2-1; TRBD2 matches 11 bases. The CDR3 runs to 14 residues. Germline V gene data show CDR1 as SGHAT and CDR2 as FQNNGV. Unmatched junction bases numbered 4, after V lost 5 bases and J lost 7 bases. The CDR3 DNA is TGTGCCAGCAGCCCAGGGACTAGCGGTAATGAGCAGTTCTTC. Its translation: CASSPGTSGNEQFF.

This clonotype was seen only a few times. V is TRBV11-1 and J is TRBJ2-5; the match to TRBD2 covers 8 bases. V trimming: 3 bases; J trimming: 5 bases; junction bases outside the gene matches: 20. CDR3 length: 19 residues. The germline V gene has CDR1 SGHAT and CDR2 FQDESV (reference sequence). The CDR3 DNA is TGTGCCAGCAGCTTTGGTGCGTTCGCCAGCGGGAGAAATTTTGAGACCCAGTACTTC. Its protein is CASSFGAFASGRNFETQYF.

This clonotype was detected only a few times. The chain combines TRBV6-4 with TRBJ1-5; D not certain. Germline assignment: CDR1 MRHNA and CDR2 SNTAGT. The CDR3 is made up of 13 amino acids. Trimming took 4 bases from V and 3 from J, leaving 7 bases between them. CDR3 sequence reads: CASSAEANQPQHF. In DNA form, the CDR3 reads TGTGCCAGCAGTGCAGAAGCCAATCAGCCCCAGCATTTT.

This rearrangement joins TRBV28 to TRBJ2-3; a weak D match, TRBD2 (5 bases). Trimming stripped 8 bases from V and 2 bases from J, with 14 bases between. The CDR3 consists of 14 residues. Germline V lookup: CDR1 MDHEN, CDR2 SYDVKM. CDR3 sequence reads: CASSWAGNTDTQYF. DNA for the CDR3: TGTGCCAGCTCCTGGGCGGGCAACACAGATACGCAGTATTTT.

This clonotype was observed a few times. The CDR3 sequence: CASSPQGIGGPRSYNEQFF. CDR3 bases: TGCGCCAGCAGCCCACAGGGGATCGGGGGCCCGAGGTCCTACAATGAGCAGTTCTTC. The chain joins TRBV5-1 to TRBJ2-1; D is perhaps TRBD1 (7 bases). Germline CDR1 SGHRS, CDR2 YFSETQ. V was cut by 4 bases and J by 1 base, with 24 bases left in between. The CDR3 runs to 19 residues.

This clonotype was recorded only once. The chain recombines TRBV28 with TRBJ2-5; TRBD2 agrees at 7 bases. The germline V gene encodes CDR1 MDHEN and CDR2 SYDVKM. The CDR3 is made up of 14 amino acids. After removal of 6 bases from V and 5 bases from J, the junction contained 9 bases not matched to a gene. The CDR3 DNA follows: TGTGCCAGCAGCGGTACAACTAGCGTTGAGACCCAGTACTTC. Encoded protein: CASSGTTSVETQYF.

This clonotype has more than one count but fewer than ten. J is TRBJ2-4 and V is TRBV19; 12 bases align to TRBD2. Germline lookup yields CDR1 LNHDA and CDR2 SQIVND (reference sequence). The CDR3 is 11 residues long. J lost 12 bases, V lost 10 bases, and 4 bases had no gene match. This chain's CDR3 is CATRLAGDQYF. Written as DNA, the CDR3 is TGTGCCACTAGACTAGCGGGGGATCAGTACTTC.